The clone carrying this TCR beta chain has only a few counts. Its antigen is currently unknown. The sample comes from a study of T-cell reconstitution after alpha-beta-depleted transplantation in children. Study-wide points: Once a year had passed after transplant, T-cell counts and diversity came mostly from newly produced T cells. As was reported, about two months after transplant, alpha-beta T cells came from several hundred expanded graft clones. Recipient T cells and thymic progenitors that survived gave rise to the high TCRbeta diversity observed at day 60 in some patients.

This CDR3 is 13 amino acids long. Germline V gene data show CDR1 as SQVTM and CDR2 as ANQGSEA. V lost 5 bases and J lost 7, with 18 bases in between. Preparation of the TCRbeta library used unique molecular identifiers. TCRdb used MiXCR to reprocess the PCR reads, holding one entry per CDR3 protein. The table includes about 340,000 distinct CDR3 sequences, 15% to 20% detected once. The clonotype was recovered from a male patient aged 2 to 9 who had a stem cell transplant for acute lymphoblastic leukemia, so the T cells may come from the graft donor. The V gene is TRBV29-1, the J gene TRBJ2-7; the D gene is possibly TRBD1 (5 bases). The sequencing here drew on PBMCs, mostly from graft donor cells, taken 360 days after TCRalphabeta/CD19-depleted stem cell transplant. DNA for the CDR3: TGCAGCGTTAGGGTAATATTCGGACAAGAGCAGTACTTC. Amino acid sequence: CSVRVIFGQEQYF.